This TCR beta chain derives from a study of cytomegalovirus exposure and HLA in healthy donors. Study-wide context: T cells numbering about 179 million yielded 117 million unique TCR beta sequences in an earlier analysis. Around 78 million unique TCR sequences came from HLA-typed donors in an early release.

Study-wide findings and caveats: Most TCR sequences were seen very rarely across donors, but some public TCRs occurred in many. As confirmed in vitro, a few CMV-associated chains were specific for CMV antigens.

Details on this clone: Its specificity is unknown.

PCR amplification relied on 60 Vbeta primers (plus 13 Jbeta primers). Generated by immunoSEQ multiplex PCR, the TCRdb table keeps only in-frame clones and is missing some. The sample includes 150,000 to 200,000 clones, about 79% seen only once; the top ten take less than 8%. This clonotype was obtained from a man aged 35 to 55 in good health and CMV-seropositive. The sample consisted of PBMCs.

In DNA form, the CDR3 reads TGTGCCAGCAGTTTGGGGGACAGGGGGTTTGGCTACACCTTC. Encoded protein: CASSLGDRGFGYTF. The gene calls are TRBV28 and TRBJ1-2; 11 nucleotides line up with TRBD1. This CDR3 contains 14 residues. CDR1 and CDR2 (germline): MDHEN, SYDVKM. Losses at the gene ends were 3 bases for V and 7 bases for J; bases not matched to a gene: 4.